This is a list of T cell receptor beta chains from one sample in a study of CD8+CD57+ T cells in acquired aplastic anemia. MiXCR, run by TCRdb on the reads, gives a single entry per CDR3 protein. This repertoire shows 74,000 or so distinct CDR3 sequences, around half found once; its top ten account for around 8.8%. The sample was sorted CD4+, CD8+, or CD8+CD57+ T cells (not recorded which) from PBMCs. The receptors originated from a human donor in good health, serving as a control. The CDR3 runs from the conserved cysteine through the conserved F or W. Each record gives: clone size, V gene, D gene, J gene, CDR3 protein, CDR3 DNA. D genes are given only for firm matches. Only some rows state a clone size, as once, few, many or a class for expanded clones.

NA	TRBV5-8	NA	TRBJ1-2	CASGLVGFDYGYTF	TGTGCCAGCGGACTTGTGGGGTTCGACTATGGCTACACCTTC
NA	TRBV20-1	TRBD1	TRBJ1-2	CSARDEGQGINYGYTF	TGCAGTGCTAGAGATGAGGGACAGGGAATTAACTATGGCTACACCTTC
NA	TRBV10-3	NA	TRBJ1-2	CAIRMLAGVNYGYTF	TGTGCCATCAGGATGCTAGCGGGGGTTAACTATGGCTACACCTTC
medium-sized	TRBV2	NA	TRBJ2-1	CASSEVGLSLNEQFF	TGTGCCAGCAGTGAGGTAGGGTTGAGTTTAAATGAGCAGTTCTTC
many	TRBV12-3/TRBV12-4	NA	TRBJ1-2	CASSFPPRQSFYGYTF	TGTGCCAGCAGTTTCCCTCCACGACAGAGCTTCTATGGCTACACCTTC
NA	TRBV24-1	NA	TRBJ1-1	CATSDRGNTEAFF	TGTGCCACCAGTGACCGCGGGAACACTGAAGCTTTCTTT
NA	TRBV7-6	TRBD1	TRBJ1-1	CASSSTGITEAFF	TGTGCCAGCAGCTCGACAGGGATCACTGAAGCTTTCTTT
once	TRBV9	NA	TRBJ1-3	CASSVGEAGNTIYF	TGTGCCAGCAGCGTAGGGGAGGCTGGAAACACCATATATTTT
many	TRBV27	NA	TRBJ1-1	CASSLRTGTEAFF	TGTGCCAGCAGTTTAAGAACAGGCACTGAAGCTTTCTTT
few	TRBV7-8	NA	TRBJ2-7	CASSQAGSYEQYF	TGTGCCAGCAGCCAAGCCGGTTCCTACGAGCAGTACTTC